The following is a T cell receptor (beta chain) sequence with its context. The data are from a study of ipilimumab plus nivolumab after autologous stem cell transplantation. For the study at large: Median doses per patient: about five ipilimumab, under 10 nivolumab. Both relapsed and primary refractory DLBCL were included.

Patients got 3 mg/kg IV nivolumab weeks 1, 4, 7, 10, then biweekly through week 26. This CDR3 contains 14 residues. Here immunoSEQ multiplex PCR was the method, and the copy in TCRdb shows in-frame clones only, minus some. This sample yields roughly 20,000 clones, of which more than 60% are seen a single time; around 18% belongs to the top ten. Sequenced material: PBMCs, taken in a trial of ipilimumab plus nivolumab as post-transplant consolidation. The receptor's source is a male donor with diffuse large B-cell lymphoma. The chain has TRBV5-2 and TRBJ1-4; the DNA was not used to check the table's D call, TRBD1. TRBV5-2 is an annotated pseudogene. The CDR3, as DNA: TGTGCCAGCAGCAAGGGACAGGAGAATGAAAAACTGTTTTTT. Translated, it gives CASSKGQENEKLFF.